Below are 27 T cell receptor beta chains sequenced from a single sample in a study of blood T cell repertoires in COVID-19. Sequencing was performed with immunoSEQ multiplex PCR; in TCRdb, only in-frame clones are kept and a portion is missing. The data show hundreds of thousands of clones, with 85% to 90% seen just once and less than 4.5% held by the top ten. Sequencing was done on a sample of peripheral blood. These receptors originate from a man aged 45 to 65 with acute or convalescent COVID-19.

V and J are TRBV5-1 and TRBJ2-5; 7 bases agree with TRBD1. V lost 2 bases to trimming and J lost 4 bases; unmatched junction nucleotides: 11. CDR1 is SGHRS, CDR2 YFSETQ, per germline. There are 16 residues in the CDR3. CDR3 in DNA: TGCGCCAGCAGCTTACCGACAGGGCGAGGGGGAGAGACCCAGTACTTC. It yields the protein CASSLPTGRGGETQYF.

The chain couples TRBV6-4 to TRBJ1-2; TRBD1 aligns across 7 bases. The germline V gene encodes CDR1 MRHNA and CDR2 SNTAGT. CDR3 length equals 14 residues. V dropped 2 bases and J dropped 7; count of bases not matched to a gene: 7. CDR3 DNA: TGTGCCAGCAGTGACCAACGACAGGGTTCTGGCTACACCTTC. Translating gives CASSDQRQGSGYTF.

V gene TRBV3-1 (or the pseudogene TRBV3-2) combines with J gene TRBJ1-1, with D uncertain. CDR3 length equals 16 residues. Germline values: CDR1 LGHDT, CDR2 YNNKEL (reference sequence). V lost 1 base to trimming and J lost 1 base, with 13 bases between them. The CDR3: CASSQVRAGRNTEAFF. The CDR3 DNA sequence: TGTGCCAGCAGCCAAGTTAGGGCGGGCCGGAACACTGAAGCTTTCTTT.

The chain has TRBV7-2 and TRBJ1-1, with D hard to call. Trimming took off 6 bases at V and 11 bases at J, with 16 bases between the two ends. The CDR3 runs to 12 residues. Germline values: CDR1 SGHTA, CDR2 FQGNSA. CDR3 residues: CASSLDLSRAFF. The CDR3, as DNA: TGTGCCAGCAGTCTTGATCTCTCACGGGCTTTCTTT.

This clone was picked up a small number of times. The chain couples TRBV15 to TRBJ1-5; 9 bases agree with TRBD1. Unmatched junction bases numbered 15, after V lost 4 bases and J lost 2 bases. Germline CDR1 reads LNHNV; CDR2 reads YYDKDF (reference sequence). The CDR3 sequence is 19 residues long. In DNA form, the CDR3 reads TGTGCCACCAGCATTAGGGGGACAGGGCTCCGTTCGGGCAATCAGCCCCAGCATTTT. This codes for CATSIRGTGLRSGNQPQHF.

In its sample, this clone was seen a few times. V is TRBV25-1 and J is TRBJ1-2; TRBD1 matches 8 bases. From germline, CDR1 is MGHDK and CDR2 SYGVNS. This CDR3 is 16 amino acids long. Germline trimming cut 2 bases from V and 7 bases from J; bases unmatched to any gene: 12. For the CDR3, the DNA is TGTGCCAGCAGTGAAAGTGGTGCAGGGGGCGCGAGTGGCTACACCTTC. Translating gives CASSESGAGGASGYTF.

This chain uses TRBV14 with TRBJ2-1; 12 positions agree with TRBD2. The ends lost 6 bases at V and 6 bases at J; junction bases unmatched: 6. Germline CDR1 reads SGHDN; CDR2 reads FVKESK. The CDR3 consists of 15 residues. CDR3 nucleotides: TGTGCCAGCAGGGCTACGGGACTAGCGGGCAATGAGCAGTTCTTC. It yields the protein CASRATGLAGNEQFF. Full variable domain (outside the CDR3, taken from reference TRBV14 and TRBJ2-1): EAGVTQFPSHSVIEKGQTVTLRCDPISGHDNLYWYRRVMGKEIKFLLHFVKESKQDESGMPNNRFLAERTGGTYSTLKVQPAELEDSGVYFCASRATGLAGNEQFFGPGTRLTVL.

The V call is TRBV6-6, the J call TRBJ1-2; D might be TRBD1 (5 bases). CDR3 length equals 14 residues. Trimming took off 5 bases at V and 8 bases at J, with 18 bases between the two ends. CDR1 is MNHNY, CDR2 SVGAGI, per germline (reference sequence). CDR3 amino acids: CASSRDSLNGGYTF. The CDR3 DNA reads TGTGCCAGCAGTCGAGACAGCCTCAATGGAGGCTACACCTTC.

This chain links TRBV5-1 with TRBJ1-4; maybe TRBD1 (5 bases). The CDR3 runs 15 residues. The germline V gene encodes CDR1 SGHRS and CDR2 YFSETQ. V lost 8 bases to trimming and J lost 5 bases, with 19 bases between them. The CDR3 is CASQPEGLLNEKLFF. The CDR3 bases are TGCGCCAGTCAGCCGGAGGGGCTGCTGAATGAAAAACTGTTTTTT.

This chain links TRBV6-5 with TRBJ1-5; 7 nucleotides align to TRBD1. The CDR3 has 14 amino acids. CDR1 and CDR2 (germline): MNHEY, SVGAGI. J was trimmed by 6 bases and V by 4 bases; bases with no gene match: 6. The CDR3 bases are TGTGCCAGCAGTTCTGACAGGGTCTCTCAGCCCCAGCATTTT. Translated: CASSSDRVSQPQHF.

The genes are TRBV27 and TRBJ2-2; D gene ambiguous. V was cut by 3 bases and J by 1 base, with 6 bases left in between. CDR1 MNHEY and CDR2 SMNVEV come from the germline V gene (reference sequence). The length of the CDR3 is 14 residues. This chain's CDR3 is CASSFFRNTGELFF. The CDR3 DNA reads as TGTGCCAGCAGTTTCTTCAGGAACACCGGGGAGCTGTTTTTT.

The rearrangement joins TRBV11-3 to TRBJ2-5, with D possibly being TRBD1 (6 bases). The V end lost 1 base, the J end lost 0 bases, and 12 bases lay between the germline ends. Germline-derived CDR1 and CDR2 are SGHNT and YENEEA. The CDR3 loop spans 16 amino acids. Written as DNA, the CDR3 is TGTGCCAGCAGCTTAGGGGCAGGGGCCGACCAAGAGACCCAGTACTTC. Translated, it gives CASSLGAGADQETQYF.

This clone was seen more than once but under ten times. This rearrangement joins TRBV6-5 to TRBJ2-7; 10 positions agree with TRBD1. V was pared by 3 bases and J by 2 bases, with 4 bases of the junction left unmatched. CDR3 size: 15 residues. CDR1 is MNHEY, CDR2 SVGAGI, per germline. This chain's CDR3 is CASSYGTGVPYEQYF. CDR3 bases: TGTGCCAGCAGTTATGGGACAGGGGTCCCCTACGAGCAGTACTTC.

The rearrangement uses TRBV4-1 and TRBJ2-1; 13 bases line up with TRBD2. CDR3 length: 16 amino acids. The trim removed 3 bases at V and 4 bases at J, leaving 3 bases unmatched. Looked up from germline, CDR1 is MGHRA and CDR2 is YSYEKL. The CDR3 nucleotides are TGCGCCAGCAGCCAGTCGGGACTAGCGGGGTACAATGAGCAGTTCTTC. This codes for CASSQSGLAGYNEQFF.

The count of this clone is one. Written as DNA, the CDR3 is TGTGCCAGCAGCCTCGCTTCCTATGAGAAGGGCTACACCTTC. Translation gives CASSLASYEKGYTF. J is TRBJ1-2 and V is TRBV7-9; no clear D gene. The germline V and J ends were trimmed by 5 bases and 8 bases, with 18 bases remaining between them. The germline V gene has CDR1 SEHNR and CDR2 FQNEAQ (reference sequence). The CDR3 runs 14 residues.

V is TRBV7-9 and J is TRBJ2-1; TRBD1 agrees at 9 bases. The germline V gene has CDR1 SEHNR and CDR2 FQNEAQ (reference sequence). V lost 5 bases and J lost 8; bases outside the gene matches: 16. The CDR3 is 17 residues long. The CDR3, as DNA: TGTGCCAGCAGCCCGATCCCGACAGGGGGTGTAACGCATGAGCAGTTCTTC. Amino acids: CASSPIPTGGVTHEQFF.

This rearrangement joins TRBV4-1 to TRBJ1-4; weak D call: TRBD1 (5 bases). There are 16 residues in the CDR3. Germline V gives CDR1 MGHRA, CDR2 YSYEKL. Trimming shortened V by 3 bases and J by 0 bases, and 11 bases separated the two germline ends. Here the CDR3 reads CASSHQGTATNEKLFF. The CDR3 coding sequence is TGCGCCAGCAGCCACCAAGGGACTGCAACTAATGAAAAACTGTTTTTT.

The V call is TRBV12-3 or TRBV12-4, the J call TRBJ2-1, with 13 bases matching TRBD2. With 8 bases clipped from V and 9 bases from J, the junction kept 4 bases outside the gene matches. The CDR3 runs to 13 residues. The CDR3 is CASLGLAGIEQFF. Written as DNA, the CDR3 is TGTGCCAGCTTGGGACTAGCGGGGATTGAGCAGTTCTTC.

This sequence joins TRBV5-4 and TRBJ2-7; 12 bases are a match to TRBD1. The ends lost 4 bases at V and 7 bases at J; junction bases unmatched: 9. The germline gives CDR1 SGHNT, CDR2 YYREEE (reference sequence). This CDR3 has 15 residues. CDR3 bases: TGTGCCAGCAGCGAACCGGGACAGGGGGCTCGGGAGCAGTACTTC. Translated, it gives CASSEPGQGAREQYF.

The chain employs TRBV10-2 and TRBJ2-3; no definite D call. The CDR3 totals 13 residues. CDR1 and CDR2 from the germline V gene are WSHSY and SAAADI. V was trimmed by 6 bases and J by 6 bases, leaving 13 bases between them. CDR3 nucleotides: TGCGCCAGCAGAGACTGGCAAATGGATACGCAGTATTTT. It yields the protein CASRDWQMDTQYF.

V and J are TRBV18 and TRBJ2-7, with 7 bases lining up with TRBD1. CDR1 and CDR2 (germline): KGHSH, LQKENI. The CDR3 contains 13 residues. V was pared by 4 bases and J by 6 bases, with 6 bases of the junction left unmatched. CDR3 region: CASSLGQVREQYF. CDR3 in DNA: TGTGCCAGCTCACTCGGACAGGTTCGCGAGCAGTACTTC.

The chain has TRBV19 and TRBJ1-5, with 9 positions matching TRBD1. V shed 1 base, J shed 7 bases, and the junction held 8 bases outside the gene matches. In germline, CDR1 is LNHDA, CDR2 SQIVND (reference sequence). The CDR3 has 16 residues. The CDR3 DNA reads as TGTGCCAGTAGTATAGTCGGACAGGGGAGGGGACAGCCCCAGCATTTT. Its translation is CASSIVGQGRGQPQHF.

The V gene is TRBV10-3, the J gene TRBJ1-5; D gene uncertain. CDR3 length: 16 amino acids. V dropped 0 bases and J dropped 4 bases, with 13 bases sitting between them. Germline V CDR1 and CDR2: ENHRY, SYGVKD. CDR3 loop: CAISESKQAANQPQHF. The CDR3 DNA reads TGTGCCATCAGTGAGTCGAAGCAAGCGGCGAATCAGCCCCAGCATTTT.

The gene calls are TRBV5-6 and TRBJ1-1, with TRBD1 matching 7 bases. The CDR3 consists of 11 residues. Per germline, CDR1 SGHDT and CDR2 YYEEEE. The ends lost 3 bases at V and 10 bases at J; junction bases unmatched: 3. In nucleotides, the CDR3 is TGTGCCAGCAGCTCTGGGACAGCAGCTTTCTTT. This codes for CASSSGTAAFF.

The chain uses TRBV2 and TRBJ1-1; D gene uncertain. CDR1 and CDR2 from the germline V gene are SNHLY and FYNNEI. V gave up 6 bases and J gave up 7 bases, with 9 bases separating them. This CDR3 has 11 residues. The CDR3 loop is CASRQVNEAFF. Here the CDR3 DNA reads TGTGCCAGCAGGCAGGTCAATGAAGCTTTCTTT.

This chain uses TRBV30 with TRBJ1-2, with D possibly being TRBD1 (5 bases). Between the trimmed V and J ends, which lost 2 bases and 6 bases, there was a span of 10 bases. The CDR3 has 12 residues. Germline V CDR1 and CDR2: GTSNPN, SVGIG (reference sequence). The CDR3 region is CAWSWEGHGYTF. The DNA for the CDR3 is TGTGCCTGGAGTTGGGAGGGACATGGCTACACCTTC.

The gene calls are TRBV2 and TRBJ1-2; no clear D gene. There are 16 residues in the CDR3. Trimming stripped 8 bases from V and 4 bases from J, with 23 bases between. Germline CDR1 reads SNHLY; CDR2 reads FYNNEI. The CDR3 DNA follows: TGTGCCAGCGAGAAGCCCCGGGTAGGCAACCTCTATGGCTACACCTTC. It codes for CASEKPRVGNLYGYTF.